These T cell receptor beta chains were read from a single sample in a study of PD-1 blockade in classical Hodgkin lymphoma. Using immunoSEQ multiplex PCR, the repertoire was profiled, and TCRdb retains in-frame clones only, with some absent. The repertoire holds 90,000 to 120,000 clones, 80% to 90% seen once, with nearly 20% in the top ten. The sequences come from peripheral blood mononuclear cells (PBMCs), collected before the second cycle of nivolumab. The receptors derive from a human donor with classical Hodgkin lymphoma. Both conserved end residues are part of each CDR3. D genes are given only for firm matches. Clone size appears in some rows only: once, few, many, or a class for an expanded clone.

NA	14	TRBV10-3	NA	TRBJ1-2	TGTGCCACCTCCCGACAGGAGACGAACTATGGCTACACCTTC	CATSRQETNYGYTF
NA	15	TRBV11-2	NA	TRBJ2-7	TGTGCCAGCAGCTTAGATCGAGAGAGCTCCTACGAGCAGTACTTC	CASSLDRESSYEQYF
once	13	TRBV10-3	TRBD2	TRBJ2-3	TGTGCCACCCGTGGGCTAGCGGGAGATACGCAGTATTTT	CATRGLAGDTQYF
NA	15	TRBV7-8	NA	TRBJ2-2	TGTGCCAGCAGCCCCCGGAGCGTGAACACCGGGGAGCTGTTTTTT	CASSPRSVNTGELFF
NA	15	TRBV5-4	NA	TRBJ2-7	TGTGCCAGCAGCCAAGAGAACGGGGTTGGAAGCGAGCAGTACTTC	CASSQENGVGSEQYF
NA	13	TRBV7-2	NA	TRBJ2-1	TGTGCCAGCGCGACACCGAGATATAATGAGCAGTTCTTC	CASATPRYNEQFF
NA	18	TRBV7-2	TRBD2	TRBJ2-7	TGTGCCAGCAGCCCGAACCACCTAACTAGCGGGAGCTCCTACGAGCAGTACTTC	CASSPNHLTSGSSYEQYF
once	15	TRBV10-2	NA	TRBJ1-1	TGCGCCAGCAGTGAGTTCTCGGGGGGAGACCCTGAAGCTTTCTTT	CASSEFSGGDPEAFF
NA	15	TRBV18	NA	TRBJ1-4	TGTGCCAGCTCATCGGGCTGGACAGTGAATGAAAAACTGTTTTTT	CASSSGWTVNEKLFF
NA	15	TRBV27	NA	TRBJ2-2	TGTGCCAGCACCTTAGGGCAGGGTCACACCGGGGAGCTGTTTTTT	CASTLGQGHTGELFF
once	19	TRBV12-2	NA	TRBJ2-3	TGTGCAAGTCGCTCAGGAGAATTTCTAGCGGGTTGGAGCACAGATACGCAGTATTTT	CASRSGEFLAGWSTDTQYF
NA	15	TRBV4-3	NA	TRBJ2-1	TGCGCCAGCAGCCAAGGACTGGGGGCTTACAATGAGCAGTTCTTC	CASSQGLGAYNEQFF
NA	16	TRBV5-4	TRBD2	TRBJ2-7	TGTGCCAGCAGCTTGACCCCTAGCGGGGCCAGCTACGAGCAGTACTTC	CASSLTPSGASYEQYF
NA	15	TRBV27	NA	TRBJ2-1	TGTGCCAGCAGTTTATCGAGCAGGGGCTACAATGAGCAGTTCTTC	CASSLSSRGYNEQFF
NA	12	TRBV4-1	NA	TRBJ2-1	TGCGCCAGCAGCGAAGACCTGGATGAGCAGTTCTTC	CASSEDLDEQFF
NA	12	TRBV6-6	NA	TRBJ1-1	TGTGCCAGCGCCGAAGGGGGCACTGAAGCTTTCTTT	CASAEGGTEAFF
NA	16	TRBV6-6	TRBD1	TRBJ1-1	TGTGCCAGCAGTTACGGACAGGGGCGCATGAACACTGAAGCTTTCTTT	CASSYGQGRMNTEAFF
NA	15	TRBV19	NA	TRBJ2-3	TGTGCCAGTAGTATAGGGGGGCGGCGGACAGATACGCAGTATTTT	CASSIGGRRTDTQYF
few	13	TRBV27	NA	TRBJ1-1	TGTGCCAGCAGTTTAGGGCCGAACACTGAAGCTTTCTTT	CASSLGPNTEAFF
once	12	TRBV9	NA	TRBJ2-6	TGTGCCAGCTTGTCTGGGGCCAACGTCCTGACTTTC	CASLSGANVLTF
NA	14	TRBV4-3	NA	TRBJ1-5	TGCGCCAGCAGCCAAGACAGTAGCAATCAGCCCCAGCATTTT	CASSQDSSNQPQHF
NA	19	TRBV7-8	NA	TRBJ1-2	TGTGCCAGCAGCTTACACCCAACGGGAGGCGGTGTGGCGGACTATGGCTACACCTTC	CASSLHPTGGGVADYGYTF
NA	17	TRBV27	TRBD1	TRBJ1-1	TGTGCCAGCAGTTTCCTGCCTGGGACAGGGGAAGGGACTGAAGCTTTCTTT	CASSFLPGTGEGTEAFF
NA	14	TRBV18	TRBD1	TRBJ2-7	TGTGCCAGCTCATCAGGGGACAGCCCCTACGAGCAGTACTTC	CASSSGDSPYEQYF
NA	14	TRBV7-2	NA	TRBJ1-4	TGTGCCAGCAGCTTAACCAGGGTTGGTGAAAAACTGTTTTTT	CASSLTRVGEKLFF
NA	14	TRBV2	NA	TRBJ1-6	TGTGCCAGCAGTGACGGCTCCTATAATTCACCCCTCCACTTT	CASSDGSYNSPLHF
NA	14	TRBV5-4	TRBD1	TRBJ1-1	TGTGCCAGCAGCTTATGGACAGGGCCGAATGAAGCTTTCTTT	CASSLWTGPNEAFF
NA	14	TRBV6-5	TRBD1	TRBJ1-4	TGTGCCAGCAGCCCCGGGACAGGGCGGGAAAAACTGTTTTTT	CASSPGTGREKLFF
NA	16	TRBV4-1	NA	TRBJ1-6	TGCGCCAGCAGCCAATTCCCAGGGAGGAATAATTCACCCCTCCACTTT	CASSQFPGRNNSPLHF
NA	16	TRBV25-1	NA	TRBJ1-1	TGTGCCAGCAGTGAATGGGGGGGAGGCGCGAGGACTGAAGCTTTCTTT	CASSEWGGGARTEAFF
NA	13	TRBV5-4	NA	TRBJ2-1	TGTGCCAGCAGCTTGGGGGGCTACAATGAGCAGTTCTTC	CASSLGGYNEQFF
NA	15	TRBV19	TRBD1	TRBJ2-1	TGTGCCAGTAACGGGGACAGGGGGCAGTACAATGAGCAGTTCTTC	CASNGDRGQYNEQFF
few	12	TRBV30	NA	TRBJ1-2	TGTGCCTGGAGTGTACGGGACTATGGCTACACCTTC	CAWSVRDYGYTF
NA	13	TRBV6-6	NA	TRBJ2-7	TGTGCCAGCAGTTACCGGACGGGGTACGAACAGTACTTC	CASSYRTGYEQYF
NA	17	TRBV4-1	NA	TRBJ1-4	TGCGCCAGCAGCCAGCAACCAGCAGGGGCAACTAATGAAAAACTGTTTTTT	CASSQQPAGATNEKLFF
NA	15	TRBV5-1	NA	TRBJ1-2	TGCGCCAGCAGCGCGAAACAGGGTACTAACTATGGCTACACCTTC	CASSAKQGTNYGYTF
once	17	TRBV10-1	TRBD2	TRBJ2-1	TGCGCCAGCAGTGACCTGACCCAAGCGGGAGGGCCGGGGGAGCAGTTCTTC	CASSDLTQAGGPGEQFF
NA	15	TRBV19	NA	TRBJ2-5	TGTGCCAGTAGTATAGGACCCTTCTCCCAAGAGACCCAGTACTTC	CASSIGPFSQETQYF
NA	15	TRBV25-1	TRBD2	TRBJ2-2	TGTGCCAGCAGTGCTAGCGGGAGGAACACCGGGGAGCTGTTTTTT	CASSASGRNTGELFF
NA	16	TRBV19	NA	TRBJ1-1	TGTGCCAGTAGTATTCGGGAGGGCAGGGCGAACACTGAAGCTTTCTTT	CASSIREGRANTEAFF
NA	20	TRBV7-6	TRBD2	TRBJ2-5	TGTGCCAGCAGCACCGGACTAGCGGGAGGGCCAAATATTTGGGGAGAGACCCAGTACTTC	CASSTGLAGGPNIWGETQYF
NA	14	TRBV6-5	NA	TRBJ1-5	TGTGCCAGCAGTTACTCGGAGGGGTTGCAGCCCCAGCATTTT	CASSYSEGLQPQHF